The rows below give T cell receptor beta chains drawn from one sample of a study of cytomegalovirus exposure and HLA in healthy donors. The method was immunoSEQ multiplex PCR; TCRdb's version includes in-frame clones alone and lacks a portion of them. The table counts tens of thousands of clones; about 2.3% lies in the top ten. The sample consisted of PBMCs. The receptors derive from a female donor in good health and CMV-seronegative. Each CDR3 is given with its conserved first and last residue. D genes are given only for firm matches.

>TRBV2|-|TRBJ1-4
TGTGCCAGCTGCAGGGGTGCTAATGAAAAACTGTTTTTT
CASCRGANEKLFF
>TRBV7-3|-|TRBJ1-5
TGTGCCAGCAGCCCCTCAGGGGGCAATCAGCCCCAGCATTTT
CASSPSGGNQPQHF
>TRBV25-1|TRBD1|TRBJ1-4
TGTGCCAGCAGTGAAAGACAGGGAATCGAAAAACTGTTTTTT
CASSERQGIEKLFF
>TRBV6-5|-|TRBJ1-2
TGTGCCAGCAGCGGACTAGAGGGTGGCTATGGCTACACCTTC
CASSGLEGGYGYTF
>TRBV30|-|TRBJ2-1
TGTGCCTGGGCCGGGACTCGCTACAATGAGCAGTTCTTC
CAWAGTRYNEQFF
>TRBV30|-|TRBJ1-1
TGTGCCTGGAGTGTACGTATAGATAGCGGCACTGAAGCTTTCTTT
CAWSVRIDSGTEAFF
>TRBV7-9|TRBD2|TRBJ2-5
TGTGCCAGCAGCTTTAGCGGGGGAACCCAAGAGACCCAGTACTTC
CASSFSGGTQETQYF
>TRBV29-1|TRBD1|TRBJ1-2
TGCAGCGTTGGGGACAGGGGAGTTGGCTACACCTTC
CSVGDRGVGYTF
>TRBV5-4|TRBD1|TRBJ2-7
TGTGCCAGCAGCTTAGGACTCCCAGGACAGGGGAGCGAGCAGTACTTC
CASSLGLPGQGSEQYF
>TRBV6-6|TRBD1|TRBJ2-7
TGTGCCAGCAGAATGGACAGGGCCAACTACGAGCAGTACTTC
CASRMDRANYEQYF
>TRBV5-8|-|TRBJ1-5
TGTGCCAGCAGCGTAGAAGGAGCGACGTATAGCAATCAGCCCCAGCATTTT
CASSVEGATYSNQPQHF
>TRBV29-1|TRBD1|TRBJ1-1
TGCAGCGTTGAAGATCGGGACAGGTACACTGAAGCTTTCTTT
CSVEDRDRYTEAFF
>TRBV5-1|TRBD1|TRBJ1-1
TGCGCCAGCAGCCTGGACAGGGTGAACACTGAAGCTTTCTTT
CASSLDRVNTEAFF
>TRBV18|-|TRBJ2-3
TGTGCCAGCTCGCTCAGGGACACCGATACGCAGTATTTT
CASSLRDTDTQYF
>TRBV29-1|-|TRBJ1-2
TGCAGCGTTGATCCCCCCCTTGATAGCTATGGCTACACCTTC
CSVDPPLDSYGYTF
>TRBV4-2|TRBD2|TRBJ2-5
TGTGCCAGCAGCCCAAGAGCCGGGACTAGCGGCGAGACCCAGTACTTC
CASSPRAGTSGETQYF
>TRBV6-1|-|TRBJ2-3
TGTGCCAGCACCATGAGCGGATCTAGCACAGATACGCAGTATTTT
CASTMSGSSTDTQYF
>TRBV19|-|TRBJ1-1
TGTGCCAGTAGTTCGGGCGGGGCTAGCGACACTGAAGCTTTCTTT
CASSSGGASDTEAFF
>TRBV7-5|-|TRBJ1-1
TGTGCCATATGGGGAGGGGACGGCATGAACACTGAAGCTTTCTTT
CAIWGGDGMNTEAFF
>TRBV5-4|-|TRBJ1-1
TGTGCCAGCACCGCCGACAAGATGAACACTGAAGCTTTCTTT
CASTADKMNTEAFF
>TRBV30|TRBD2|TRBJ2-7
TGTGCCTGGAGTTTGCGACTAGCTACCTACGAGCAGTACTTC
CAWSLRLATYEQYF
>TRBV30|-|TRBJ1-1
TGTGCCTGGAGAGCAGGCAGTCACACTGAAGCTTTCTTT
CAWRAGSHTEAFF
>TRBV7-9|TRBD1|TRBJ1-1
TGTGCCAGCAGCCCCCAGACAGGGGAGAACACTGAAGCTTTCTTT
CASSPQTGENTEAFF
>TRBV7-3|TRBD1|TRBJ1-2
TGTGCCAGCAGCTCCGGACAGGGGGATGGCTACACCTTC
CASSSGQGDGYTF
>TRBV18|-|TRBJ2-3
TGTGCCAGCTCACCACAGTCTAGTTTTGTCTATTTT
CASSPQSSFVYF
>TRBV6-5|-|TRBJ1-2
TGTGCCAGCAGCCGCGACAGAGATGGCTACACCTTC
CASSRDRDGYTF
>TRBV18|TRBD1|TRBJ1-2
TGTGCCAGCTCACCGGGACAGGGGCGTGGCTATGGCTACACCTTC
CASSPGQGRGYGYTF
>TRBV9|-|TRBJ2-2
TGTGCCAGCAGCGAGGAGGGAGCGGGCGGGGAGCTGTTTTTT
CASSEEGAGGELFF
>TRBV6-1|TRBD1|TRBJ2-3
TGTGCCAGCAGTGAAACGGGACAGGGGACAGATACGCAGTATTTT
CASSETGQGTDTQYF
>TRBV19|-|TRBJ1-5
TGTGCCAGTAGTATAACGAGGTTCAATCAGCCCCAGCATTTT
CASSITRFNQPQHF
>TRBV5-1|TRBD1|TRBJ2-7
TGCGCCAGCAGCTTGACGGGACAGGGAGACTACGAGCAGTACTTC
CASSLTGQGDYEQYF
>TRBV28|-|TRBJ2-3
TGTGCCAGCACTCCGGACAGTCTCTGGGAAGGCCCTAGCACAGATACGCAGTATTTT
CASTPDSLWEGPSTDTQYF
>TRBV5-1|-|TRBJ2-1
TGCGCCAGCAGCCTCGGGAATCACAATGAGCAGTTCTTC
CASSLGNHNEQFF
>TRBV4-2|-|TRBJ1-1
TGTGCCAGCAGCCAAGGTGGTTCCAGGGCCCGAAACACTGAAGCTTTCTTT
CASSQGGSRARNTEAFF
>TRBV9|TRBD2|TRBJ2-1
TGTGCCAGCAGCGGACTAGCGGGGTACAATGAGCAGTTCTTC
CASSGLAGYNEQFF
>TRBV5-1|-|TRBJ1-5
TGCGCCAGCAGCTTGGCTCCGAATCAGCCCCAGCATTTT
CASSLAPNQPQHF
>TRBV27|-|TRBJ1-1
TGTGCCAGTGGACTGACGAACACTGAAGCTTTCTTT
CASGLTNTEAFF